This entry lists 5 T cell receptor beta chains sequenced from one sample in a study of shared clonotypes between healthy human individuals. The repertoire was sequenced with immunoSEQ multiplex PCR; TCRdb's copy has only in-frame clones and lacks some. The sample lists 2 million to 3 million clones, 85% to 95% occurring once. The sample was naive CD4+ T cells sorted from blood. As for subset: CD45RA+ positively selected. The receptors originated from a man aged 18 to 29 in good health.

CDR3: CASSFGGEISGANVLTF. The CDR3 DNA follows: TGTGCCAGCAGCTTCGGGGGTGAAATCTCTGGGGCCAACGTCCTGACTTTC. The chain joins TRBV5-4 to TRBJ2-6; a weak D match, TRBD2 (6 bases). There are 17 residues in the CDR3. In germline, CDR1 is SGHNT, CDR2 YYREEE (reference sequence). Between the trimmed V and J ends, which lost 2 bases and 0 bases, there was a span of 12 bases.

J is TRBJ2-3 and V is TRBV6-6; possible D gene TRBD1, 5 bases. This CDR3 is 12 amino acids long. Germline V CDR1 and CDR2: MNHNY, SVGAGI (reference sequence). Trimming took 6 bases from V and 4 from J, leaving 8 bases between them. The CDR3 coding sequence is TGTGCCAGCAGCTGGACACCAGATACGCAGTATTTT. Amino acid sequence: CASSWTPDTQYF.

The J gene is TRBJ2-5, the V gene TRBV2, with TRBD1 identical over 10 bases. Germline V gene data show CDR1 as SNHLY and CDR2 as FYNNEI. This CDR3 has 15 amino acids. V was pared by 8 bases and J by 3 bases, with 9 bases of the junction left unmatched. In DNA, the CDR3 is TGTGCCAGCGGGGGGACAGGGGCTATCGAAGAGACCCAGTACTTC. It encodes CASGGTGAIEETQYF. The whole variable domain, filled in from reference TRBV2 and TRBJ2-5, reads EPEVTQTPSHQVTQMGQEVILRCVPISNHLYFYWYRQILGQKVEFLVSFYNNEISEKSEIFDDQFSVERPDGSNFTLKIRSTKLEDSAMYFCASGGTGAIEETQYFGPGTRLLVL.

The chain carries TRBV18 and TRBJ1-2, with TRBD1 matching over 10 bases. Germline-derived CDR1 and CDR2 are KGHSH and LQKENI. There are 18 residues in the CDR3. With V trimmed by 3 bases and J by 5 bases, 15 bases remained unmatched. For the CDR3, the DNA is TGTGCCAGCTCACCGGTCGTATCGGGACAGGGGCTTCTTTATGGCTACACCTTC. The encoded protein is CASSPVVSGQGLLYGYTF.

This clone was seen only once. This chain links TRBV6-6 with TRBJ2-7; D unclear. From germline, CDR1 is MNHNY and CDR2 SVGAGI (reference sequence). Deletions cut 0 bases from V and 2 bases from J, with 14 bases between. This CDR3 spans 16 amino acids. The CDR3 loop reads CASSYSGLSLTYEQYF. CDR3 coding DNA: TGTGCCAGCAGTTACTCTGGCCTATCTCTGACCTACGAGCAGTACTTC.